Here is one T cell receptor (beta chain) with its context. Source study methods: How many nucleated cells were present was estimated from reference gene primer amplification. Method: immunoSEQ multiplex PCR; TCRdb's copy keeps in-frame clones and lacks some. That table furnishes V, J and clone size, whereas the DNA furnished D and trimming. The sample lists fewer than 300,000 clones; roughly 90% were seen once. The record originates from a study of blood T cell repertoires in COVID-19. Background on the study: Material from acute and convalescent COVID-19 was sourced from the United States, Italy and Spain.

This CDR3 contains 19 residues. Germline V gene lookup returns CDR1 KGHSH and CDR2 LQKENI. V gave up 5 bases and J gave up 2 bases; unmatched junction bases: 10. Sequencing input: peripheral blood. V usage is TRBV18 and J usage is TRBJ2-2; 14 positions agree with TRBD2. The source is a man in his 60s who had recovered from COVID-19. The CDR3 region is CASSSLGLAGGLNTGELFF. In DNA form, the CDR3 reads TGTGCCAGCTCATCCCTCGGACTAGCGGGGGGATTAAACACCGGGGAGCTGTTTTTT.